The rows below give T cell receptor beta chains drawn from one sample of a study of identical twins. TCRdb re-derived calls from the 5' RACE reads in MiXCR, one entry per CDR3 protein. This sample has a few hundred thousand distinct CDR3 sequences; 13% to 15% occur once, and the top ten carry around 0.48%. These records were also assigned to another study, of yellow fever vaccine responses in identical twins.

The sample comprised CD4+ T cells sorted from blood. Receptors originate from a young woman in good health. CDR3s include the opening cysteine and the closing phenylalanine or tryptophan. The D gene is left open where the match is weak. Only some rows state a clone size, as once, few, many or a class for expanded clones.

abundance	d_gene	v_gene	j_gene	CDR3aa	CDR3nt
once	TRBD1	TRBV28	TRBJ2-4	CASSRATGEAKNIQYF	TGTGCCAGCAGTCGAGCGACAGGGGAGGCCAAAAACATTCAGTACTTC
few	TRBD1	TRBV6-1	TRBJ2-1	CASRSLDRGPNEQFF	TGTGCCAGCAGATCGCTGGACAGGGGCCCGAATGAGCAGTTCTTC
-	TRBD1	TRBV12-3/TRBV12-4	TRBJ1-4	CASSPQATGIYEKLFF	TGTGCCAGCAGCCCACAGGCGACAGGGATATATGAAAAACTGTTTTTT
-	-	TRBV12-3/TRBV12-4	TRBJ2-2	CASRAVNTGELFF	TGTGCCAGCAGAGCGGTGAACACCGGGGAGCTGTTTTTT
few	-	TRBV20-1	TRBJ2-1	CSARDPKYPGGEQFF	TGCAGTGCTAGAGATCCTAAATACCCAGGTGGTGAGCAGTTCTTC
-	-	TRBV2	TRBJ2-5	CASSERRQETQYF	TGTGCCAGCAGTGAGCGGAGACAAGAGACCCAGTACTTC
few	TRBD1	TRBV12-3/TRBV12-4	TRBJ1-3	CASRYGTAGNTIYF	TGTGCCAGCAGATACGGGACAGCCGGAAACACCATATATTTT
few	TRBD2	TRBV3-1	TRBJ2-1	CASSQGGFLAGMYNEQFF	TGTGCCAGCAGCCAAGGAGGGTTTTTAGCGGGAATGTACAATGAGCAGTTCTTC
many	-	TRBV5-1	TRBJ2-2	CASSAYRDTGELFF	TGCGCCAGCAGCGCCTACAGGGACACCGGGGAGCTGTTTTTT
-	TRBD1	TRBV28	TRBJ2-1	CASTVQGVGNEQFF	TGTGCCAGCACGGTGCAGGGGGTGGGTAATGAGCAGTTCTTC
-	TRBD1	TRBV6-1	TRBJ1-1	CASSQGGPRGAFF	TGTGCCAGCAGCCAAGGGGGCCCTCGCGGAGCTTTCTTT
few	-	TRBV15	TRBJ2-1	CATSRGLDRAYNEQFF	TGTGCCACCAGCAGGGGATTGGACAGAGCCTACAATGAGCAGTTCTTC
-	-	TRBV5-1	TRBJ2-6	CATGTGSGANVLTF	TGCGCCACGGGAACAGGCTCTGGGGCCAACGTCCTGACTTTC
few	TRBD1	TRBV7-3	TRBJ2-3	CASSRTGLTDTQYF	TGTGCCAGCAGCCGGACAGGGTTGACAGATACGCAGTATTTT
-	TRBD1	TRBV24-1	TRBJ2-2	CATSRDRGSTGELFF	TGTGCCACCAGCCGGGACAGGGGATCGACCGGGGAGCTGTTTTTT
few	-	TRBV18	TRBJ1-2	CASSPDRFGYGYTF	TGTGCCAGCTCTCCCGACAGGTTCGGCTATGGCTACACCTTC
many	TRBD1	TRBV5-6	TRBJ2-3	CASSFGQGTTDTQYF	TGTGCCAGCAGCTTCGGACAGGGGACTACAGATACGCAGTATTTT
-	-	TRBV6-1	TRBJ1-1	CASSPAGVGSDAFF	TGTGCCAGCAGTCCCGCTGGGGTAGGATCTGACGCTTTCTTT
-	TRBD1	TRBV2	TRBJ2-1	CATRRTGFDEQFF	TGTGCCACCAGACGGACAGGGTTCGATGAGCAGTTCTTC
once	TRBD1	TRBV28	TRBJ2-1	CASSFGQGARNEQFF	TGTGCCAGCAGTTTTGGACAGGGGGCGCGCAATGAGCAGTTCTTC
few	-	TRBV10-3	TRBJ1-1	CAIRNRVGQTMNTEAFF	TGTGCCATCAGAAACAGGGTTGGTCAGACTATGAACACTGAAGCTTTCTTT
many	TRBD1	TRBV6-1	TRBJ2-3	CASSWPDRGLTDTQYF	TGTGCCAGCAGCTGGCCGGACAGGGGGCTCACAGATACGCAGTATTTT
-	TRBD1	TRBV4-1	TRBJ2-7	CASSRNRDSWEQYF	TGCGCCAGCAGCCGGAACCGGGACAGTTGGGAGCAGTACTTC
-	-	TRBV6-5	TRBJ1-2	CASSYNSDYGYTF	TGTGCCAGCAGTTATAACAGCGACTATGGCTACACCTTC
-	TRBD2	TRBV20-1	TRBJ2-5	CSAGSTSGMTETQYF	TGCAGTGCTGGATCCACTAGCGGGATGACGGAGACCCAGTACTTC
few	-	TRBV28	TRBJ2-3	CASSFPGAWTDTQYF	TGTGCCAGCAGTTTCCCAGGGGCATGGACAGATACGCAGTATTTT
-	-	TRBV5-1	TRBJ1-2	CASSLASLAGGYTF	TGCGCCAGCAGCTTGGCCTCGTTGGCGGGTGGCTACACCTTC
few	-	TRBV5-5	TRBJ2-3	CASSLAGSGASTDTQYF	TGTGCCAGCAGCTTGGCGGGTAGCGGTGCTAGCACAGATACGCAGTATTTT